The present entry profiles one T cell receptor (beta chain) with its context. The protocol was immunoSEQ multiplex PCR, while the TCRdb copy is restricted to in-frame clones and leaves out a portion. In the table there are approximately 69,000 clones, around nine tenths of which are singletons. This specimen belongs to a study of Tregs in tolerant kidney transplant recipients. The germline V gene encodes CDR1 LNHDA and CDR2 SQIVND (reference sequence). The CDR3 is 14 amino acids. The V gene lost 4 bases and the J gene lost 2 bases, with 12 bases spanning the gap. The chain uses TRBV19 and TRBJ2-7, with D perhaps TRBD1 (5 bases). This specimen consisted of CD4+ T cells from blood, obtained before the transplant. This TCR derives from a human donor who received a combined kidney and bone marrow transplant. CDR3 nucleotides: TGTGCCAGTAGTAGGTTGGCAGGGCCCTACGAGCAGTACTTC. Translated, it gives CASSRLAGPYEQYF.